The 32 T cell receptor beta chains below come from one sample, sequenced in a study of monozygotic twins with inflammatory bowel disease. TCRdb reanalyzed the 5' RACE reads and collapses them to one entry per CDR3 protein, without DNA. The sample holds 110,000 to 150,000 distinct CDR3 sequences. The source material was blood. All receptors derive from a human donor with ulcerative colitis or Crohn's disease, or a healthy co-twin of an affected twin (not recorded which).

This rearrangement joins TRBV12-3 or TRBV12-4 to TRBJ2-1; TCRdb's D gene call, TRBD1, goes unchecked for lack of DNA. This CDR3 has 13 residues. The CDR3 loop is CASSLNGGNEQFF.

This chain connects TRBV20-1 to TRBJ1-2; checking the TCRdb D call of TRBD1 is not possible without DNA. Germline lookup yields CDR1 DFQATT and CDR2 SNEGSKA (reference sequence). This CDR3 contains 15 residues. CDR3 residues: CSASAGAGVGYGYTF.

The chain carries TRBV5-1 and TRBJ2-7; TCRdb selects TRBD1, and the lack of DNA leaves this call unchecked. This CDR3 spans 13 amino acids. In germline, CDR1 is SGHRS, CDR2 YFSETQ. The CDR3 sequence: CASRPDRTYEQYF.

The V call is TRBV7-3, the J call TRBJ2-1. In germline, CDR1 is SGHTA, CDR2 FQGTGA. This CDR3 spans 13 amino acids. CDR3 sequence reads: CASSRGPTREQFF.

The chain joins TRBV30 to TRBJ2-1; checking the TCRdb D call of TRBD2 is not possible without DNA. CDR3 length equals 15 residues. CDR1 is GTSNPN, CDR2 SVGIG, per germline (reference sequence). The CDR3 sequence: CAWRSGTSGRNEQFF.

The chain is built from TRBV24-1 and TRBJ2-1. The length of the CDR3 is 17 residues. The V gene's germline CDR1 is KGHDR and CDR2 SFDVKD. CDR3 sequence reads: CATSDLAGGSSYNEQFF.

V usage is TRBV9 and J usage is TRBJ2-2; TCRdb returns TRBD1, unconfirmable since there is no DNA. CDR1 SGDLS and CDR2 YYNGEE come from the germline V gene. The CDR3 loop spans 14 amino acids. This chain's CDR3 is CASSQTGMTGELFF.

The J gene is TRBJ2-5, the V gene TRBV6-1; the TRBD1 assignment by TCRdb is unverifiable without DNA. Looked up from germline, CDR1 is MNHNS and CDR2 is SASEGT. This CDR3 is 13 amino acids long. The chain's CDR3 is CASSGYRDGTQYF.

This chain links TRBV6-1 with TRBJ2-7. The CDR3 extends over 15 amino acids. Germline V lookup: CDR1 MNHNS, CDR2 SASEGT. The CDR3 spells CASRPSGDGEHEQYF.

The CDR3 sequence: CARYRGLAYNEQFF. V gene TRBV6-1 combines with J gene TRBJ2-1; there is no DNA to check the TCRdb D call of TRBD1. The CDR3 contains 14 residues. Per the germline V gene, CDR1 is MNHNS and CDR2 is SASEGT.

The V call is TRBV5-4, the J call TRBJ2-7; TCRdb's D gene call, TRBD1, goes unchecked for lack of DNA. CDR3 length: 14 residues. From germline, CDR1 is SGHNT and CDR2 YYREEE (reference sequence). CDR3 region: CASSLSRDTYEQYF. Supplemented by reference TRBV5-4 and TRBJ2-7, the full variable domain reads ETGVTQSPTHLIKTRGQQVTLRCSSQSGHNTVSWYQQALGQGPQFIFQYYREEENGRGNFPPRFSGLQFPNYSSELNVNALELDDSALYLCASSLSRDTYEQYFGPGTRLTVT.

This chain uses TRBV19 with TRBJ1-5; the D call of TRBD1 rests on TCRdb alone, since no DNA is present to check it. This CDR3 comprises 14 residues. Germline V gene lookup returns CDR1 LNHDA and CDR2 SQIVND (reference sequence). The chain's CDR3 is CASSIVPANQPQHF.

This rearrangement joins TRBV20-1 to TRBJ1-1; TCRdb selects TRBD1, and the lack of DNA leaves this call unchecked. CDR3 length: 14 amino acids. CDR1 and CDR2 from the germline V gene are DFQATT and SNEGSKA (reference sequence). The CDR3 sequence: CSASQGAGDTEAFF.

The rearrangement joins TRBV5-1 to TRBJ2-2; TCRdb names TRBD2, which stays unverified in the absence of DNA. This CDR3 contains 16 residues. CDR1 is SGHRS and CDR2 is YFSETQ in the germline V gene. The CDR3 sequence is CASRSDGGNPTGELFF.

The chain is built from TRBV5-1 and TRBJ1-4; TCRdb names TRBD1, which stays unverified in the absence of DNA. Germline values: CDR1 SGHRS, CDR2 YFSETQ. The CDR3 sequence is 14 residues long. The CDR3 reads CASRGTAGDEKLFF.

This chain uses TRBV25-1 with TRBJ2-5. This CDR3 is 13 amino acids long. Germline CDR1 is MGHDK and CDR2 is SYGVNS. The CDR3 loop reads CASSDRVQETQYF.

The genes are TRBV12-3 or TRBV12-4 and TRBJ2-3; the TCRdb call, TRBD2, lacks DNA for checking. The CDR3 is 15 residues long. The CDR3 sequence: CASSLGQGGTSTQYF.

The chain couples TRBV7-9 to TRBJ1-4. The CDR3 loop spans 17 amino acids. CDR1 is SEHNR and CDR2 is FQNEAQ in the germline V gene (reference sequence). CDR3 sequence: CASSLWGAREFNEKLFF.

The CDR3 sequence is CASSPPREWNTEAFF. The rearrangement links TRBV4-1 to TRBJ1-1. Germline V lookup: CDR1 MGHRA, CDR2 YSYEKL. This CDR3 is built from 15 residues.

The genes are TRBV20-1 and TRBJ2-1; checking the TCRdb D call of TRBD1 is not possible without DNA. The CDR3 runs to 14 residues. Germline assignment: CDR1 DFQATT and CDR2 SNEGSKA (reference sequence). The CDR3: CSASGPGDYNEQFF.

The V gene is TRBV7-8, the J gene TRBJ1-5; TCRdb's assignment of TRBD1 cannot be checked, as there is no DNA. CDR1 is SGHVS, CDR2 FQNEAQ, per germline. The CDR3 is made up of 17 amino acids. CDR3: CASSYLGQGLLDQPQHF.

This chain connects TRBV12-5 to TRBJ2-7. The CDR3 sequence is 12 residues long. Germline CDR1 reads LGHNT; CDR2 reads FRNRAP. The CDR3 region is CASGLNSYEQYF.

V usage is TRBV20-1 and J usage is TRBJ2-7; TCRdb picks TRBD2, but there is no DNA to check that call. CDR3 length: 14 amino acids. Germline CDR1 and CDR2: DFQATT and SNEGSKA (reference sequence). CDR3: CSASTSGSPYEQYF.

The rearrangement joins TRBV7-2 to TRBJ2-5; TCRdb outputs TRBD1, but without DNA this stays unchecked. There are 15 residues in the CDR3. Germline loops: CDR1 SGHTA, CDR2 FQGNSA. The CDR3 spells CASSDRTMTFETQYF. Together with reference TRBV7-2 and TRBJ2-5, the CDR3 gives the full variable domain: GAGVSQSPSNKVTEKGKDVELRCDPISGHTALYWYRQSLGQGLEFLIYFQGNSAPDKSGLPSDRFSAERTGGSVSTLTIQRTQQEDSAVYLCASSDRTMTFETQYFGPGTRLLVL.

The chain carries TRBV5-1 and TRBJ2-5; TCRdb reports TRBD1, a call that lacks DNA to check it against. The CDR3 has 14 amino acids. CDR1 is SGHRS and CDR2 is YFSETQ in the germline V gene. The CDR3 spells CASSRQGRQETQYF.

The chain employs TRBV2 and TRBJ2-1; TCRdb lists TRBD1, though no DNA is available to test this call. The CDR3 is 18 residues long. Germline loops: CDR1 SNHLY, CDR2 FYNNEI. This CDR3 reads CAINAPASGPGSISEQFF.

The rearrangement uses TRBV7-3 and TRBJ2-5. The CDR3 consists of 13 residues. CDR1 SGHTA and CDR2 FQGTGA come from the germline V gene. CDR3 sequence reads: CASSLKAQETQYF.

This sequence joins TRBV7-2 and TRBJ2-4; TCRdb proposes TRBD2, but this gene call is untestable without DNA. The CDR3 consists of 17 residues. CDR1 is SGHTA, CDR2 FQGNSA, per germline. CDR3 loop: CASSLAASGGAKNIQYF.

This chain connects TRBV11-1 to TRBJ2-1; no DNA is available, so the TRBD1 call from TCRdb remains unchecked. Germline values: CDR1 SGHAT, CDR2 FQDESV (reference sequence). The CDR3 consists of 17 residues. CDR3 loop: CASSSTGAGYSYNEQFF.

The rearrangement links TRBV11-2 to TRBJ2-7; as DNA is missing, the TRBD1 call by TCRdb cannot be tested. Per germline, CDR1 SGHAT and CDR2 FQNNGV. The CDR3 has 16 residues. The CDR3 region is CASSFRGPGQNYEQYF. The full variable domain, in which reference TRBV11-2 and TRBJ2-7 provide the parts outside the CDR3, is EAGVAQSPRYKIIEKRQSVAFWCNPISGHATLYWYQQILGQGPKLLIQFQNNGVVDDSQLPKDRFSAERLKGVDSTLKIQPAKLEDSAVYLCASSFRGPGQNYEQYFGPGTRLTVT.

This chain connects TRBV9 to TRBJ1-1. CDR3 length: 13 residues. From germline, CDR1 is SGDLS and CDR2 YYNGEE. Here the CDR3 reads CASSVATNTEAFF. Drawing the rest from reference TRBV9 and TRBJ1-1, the complete variable domain is DSGVTQTPKHLITATGQRVTLRCSPRSGDLSVYWYQQSLDQGLQFLIQYYNGEERAKGNILERFSAQQFPDLHSELNLSSLELGDSALYFCASSVATNTEAFFGQGTRLTVV.

This chain uses TRBV6-6 with TRBJ2-7; TCRdb calls TRBD2, which cannot be checked without DNA. Germline V lookup: CDR1 MNHNY, CDR2 SVGAGI (reference sequence). The CDR3 sequence is 14 residues long. CDR3 sequence reads: CASRRLADSYEQYF.